The 27 T cell receptor beta chains below come from one sample, sequenced in a study of shared clonotypes between healthy human individuals (dated by TCRdb to 2018 to 2020). Libraries were prepared through the immunoSEQ multiplex PCR assay. In its TCRdb copy, this immuneACCESS table keeps in-frame sequences only and misses some clones. Where compared with another copy, unresolved V genes explain less than half of these, and the others have no known cause. The sample yields 2.3 million or so clones; 85% to 95% were counted once. Of the sample, about 0.39% falls within the top ten clones. The sample comprised naive CD4+ T cells from PBMCs. The cell subset or site label, read with the paper, signifies: CD45RA+ positively selected. Source of these receptors: a man aged 18 to 29 in good health. Some clones in this sample may be carry-over from other donors' samples.

The sample holds one count of this clone. The gene calls are TRBV6-5 and TRBJ2-7; D perhaps matches TRBD2 (5 bases). Germline V gene sequence: CDR1 MNHEY, CDR2 SVGAGI. The CDR3 is made up of 16 amino acids. The V end lost 0 bases, the J end lost 0 bases, and 12 bases lay between the germline ends. The CDR3: CASSYSGRGPSYEQYF. For the CDR3, the DNA is TGTGCCAGCAGTTACTCGGGCAGAGGGCCCTCCTACGAGCAGTACTTC.

The gene calls are TRBV29-1 and TRBJ2-1, with TRBD2 matching over 9 bases. V lost 7 bases to trimming and J lost 8 bases; unmatched junction nucleotides: 6. The CDR3 has 12 amino acids. Looked up from germline, CDR1 is SQVTM and CDR2 is ANQGSEA. The CDR3 bases are TGCAGCGCATCAAGCGGGAGGTATGAGCAGTTCTTC. It is translated as CSASSGRYEQFF.

Comments on this clone: The identical CDR3 is also encoded by other nucleotide sequences in the sample. This chain joins TRBV28 and TRBJ2-7, with 7 bases matching TRBD1. The V gene end was trimmed by 4 bases and the J gene end by 2 bases; junction bases not matched to a gene: 2. Germline V gene lookup returns CDR1 MDHEN and CDR2 SYDVKM. The CDR3 is made up of 13 amino acids. For the CDR3, the DNA is TGTGCCAGCAGTTCGACAGGGACCTACGAGCAGTACTTC. Protein product: CASSSTGTYEQYF.

This chain links TRBV9 with TRBJ2-1; 9 bases are shared with TRBD2. V shed 0 bases, J shed 1 base, and the junction held 8 bases outside the gene matches. The CDR3 spans 18 residues. The V gene's germline CDR1 is SGDLS and CDR2 YYNGEE. Written as DNA, the CDR3 is TGTGCCAGCAGCGTAGGGGTTAGCGGGAGTATATCCTACAATGAGCAGTTCTTC. Its translation: CASSVGVSGSISYNEQFF.

As concerns this clone: Other DNA sequences in the sample encode the same CDR3. The V call is TRBV6-5, the J call TRBJ1-2; D gene unclear. V shed 5 bases and J shed 5 bases, with 6 bases lying between them. CDR3 size: 11 residues. Germline CDR1 and CDR2: MNHEY and SVGAGI. CDR3 bases: TGTGCCAGCAGTCCTGGGTATGGCTACACCTTC. Its translation is CASSPGYGYTF.

V gene TRBV5-1 combines with J gene TRBJ2-1, with D possibly being TRBD2 (6 bases). CDR1 is SGHRS, CDR2 YFSETQ, per germline. The CDR3 runs 15 residues. V was cut by 4 bases and J by 4 bases, with 15 bases left in between. This CDR3 is CASSRDSPPYNEQFF. CDR3 bases: TGCGCCAGCAGCCGGGACTCTCCACCTTACAATGAGCAGTTCTTC.

This chain connects TRBV6-1 to TRBJ1-1; D is uncertain. The CDR3 sequence is 11 residues long. V gave up 8 bases and J gave up 0 bases, with 4 bases separating them. The germline CDR1 and CDR2 sequences are MNHNS and SASEGT. CDR3 in DNA: TGTGCCAGCGCAGTGAACACTGAAGCTTTCTTT. Its translation: CASAVNTEAFF.

The CDR3 spells CASSITGHTQETQYF. As DNA, the CDR3 is TGTGCCAGCAGCATCACGGGACACACACAAGAGACCCAGTACTTC. The gene calls are TRBV9 and TRBJ2-5, with D tentatively TRBD1 (6 bases). The CDR3 runs 15 residues. CDR1 is SGDLS and CDR2 is YYNGEE in the germline V gene. V lost 4 bases, J lost 2 bases, and 15 bases lay in between. Variable domain in full (rest from reference TRBV9 and TRBJ2-5): DSGVTQTPKHLITATGQRVTLRCSPRSGDLSVYWYQQSLDQGLQFLIQYYNGEERAKGNILERFSAQQFPDLHSELNLSSLELGDSALYFCASSITGHTQETQYFGPGTRLLVL.

The genes are TRBV9 and TRBJ1-4; TRBD1 might be the D (6 bases). The CDR3 totals 15 residues. The ends were cut back, 0 bases at V and 7 bases at J, with 13 bases in the middle. Germline V gene sequence: CDR1 SGDLS, CDR2 YYNGEE. The CDR3 DNA is TGTGCCAGCAGCGTAGAAGGACAGCCCTTTGAAAAACTGTTTTTT. It yields the protein CASSVEGQPFEKLFF.

V usage is TRBV11-1 and J usage is TRBJ2-1, with 11 bases lining up with TRBD1. The V gene end was trimmed by 4 bases and the J gene end by 12 bases; junction bases not matched to a gene: 14. This CDR3 is 16 amino acids long. Germline V gives CDR1 SGHAT, CDR2 FQDESV (reference sequence). CDR3 residues: CASSSRRTGGPGSQFF. CDR3 coding DNA: TGTGCCAGCAGCTCCCGCCGGACAGGGGGCCCCGGTTCGCAGTTCTTC.

CDR3 DNA: TGTGCCAGCAGCCTTCCGGGACTGAACACCGGGGAGCTGTTTTTT. Its protein is CASSLPGLNTGELFF. The chain uses TRBV9 and TRBJ2-2, with TRBD2 as a possible D gene (6 bases). Germline V lookup: CDR1 SGDLS, CDR2 YYNGEE. This CDR3 contains 15 residues. V was trimmed by 4 bases and J by 1 base, leaving 11 bases between them.

The V call is TRBV29-1, the J call TRBJ2-4, with no clear D. Germline CDR1 and CDR2: SQVTM and ANQGSEA. The CDR3 loop spans 12 amino acids. With 5 bases removed from V and 7 bases from J, the gap between germline ends came to 12 bases. CDR3 coding DNA: TGCAGCGTTAGGTACAGCGAGAACATTCAGTACTTC. Its protein product is CSVRYSENIQYF.

Worth noting for this clone: The CDR3 end shows no conserved phenylalanine or tryptophan, and so a read error is likely. No DNA is shown, since the ends of the CDR3 on it are uncertain; the CDR3 is the one TCRdb lists. This chain links TRBV5-8 with TRBJ2-4. From germline, CDR1 is SGHTS and CDR2 YDEGEE. The CDR3 comprises 12 residues, both ends counted. This chain's CDR3 is CASSRVKTGRVI.

V usage is TRBV28 and J usage is TRBJ2-1; tentatively, D is TRBD1 or TRBD2 (6 bases each). V gave up 2 bases and J gave up 0 bases, with 11 bases separating them. The germline V gene encodes CDR1 MDHEN and CDR2 SYDVKM. CDR3 size: 16 residues. CDR3 sequence: CASSLRGESSYNEQFF. In DNA form, the CDR3 reads TGTGCCAGCAGTTTAAGGGGGGAGAGCTCCTACAATGAGCAGTTCTTC.

This chain uses TRBV5-6 with TRBJ2-5; D call uncertain. Trimming took 0 bases from V and 4 from J, leaving 7 bases between them. Germline V gene lookup returns CDR1 SGHDT and CDR2 YYEEEE. This CDR3 has 13 amino acids. CDR3 loop: CASSLVGLETQYF. The CDR3 nucleotides read TGTGCCAGCAGCTTGGTAGGGTTAGAGACCCAGTACTTC.

Notes on this clone: The same CDR3 can be traced to other DNA sequences in this sample. The rearrangement links TRBV28 to TRBJ1-3, with a weak D call TRBD1 (5 bases). Germline V lookup: CDR1 MDHEN, CDR2 SYDVKM. V lost 6 bases, J lost 4 bases, and 13 bases lay in between. The CDR3 spans 14 residues. This CDR3 is CASSSGGLGNTIYF. DNA of the CDR3: TGTGCCAGCAGCTCCGGGGGGTTAGGAAACACCATATATTTT.

Comment on this clone: This same CDR3 is encoded by further DNA sequences in the sample. The chain has TRBV5-4 and TRBJ2-7, with D perhaps TRBD1 (5 bases). CDR3 size: 13 residues. Germline values: CDR1 SGHNT, CDR2 YYREEE (reference sequence). V lost 2 bases and J 4 bases, leaving 10 bases between the germline ends. CDR3 DNA: TGTGCCAGCAGCTTCGACAGCTCTTACGAGCAGTACTTC. Translation gives CASSFDSSYEQYF.

The genes are TRBV28 and TRBJ2-7; 12 nucleotides agree with TRBD2. CDR1 is MDHEN and CDR2 is SYDVKM in the germline V gene. V lost 0 bases, J lost 1 base, and 10 bases stayed unmatched. The CDR3 sequence is 19 residues long. In nucleotides, the CDR3 is TGTGCCAGCAGTTTATGGGGCGGAGGACTAGCGGGGACATCCTACGAGCAGTACTTC. This sequence encodes CASSLWGGGLAGTSYEQYF.

V usage is TRBV5-4 and J usage is TRBJ1-2, with a weak D call TRBD1 (5 bases). V was cut by 3 bases and J by 0 bases, with 15 bases left in between. The CDR3 runs 16 residues. Germline CDR1 SGHNT, CDR2 YYREEE (reference sequence). The CDR3 is CASSSGEGRTNYGYTF. Written as DNA, the CDR3 is TGTGCCAGCAGCTCGGGGGAGGGCAGAACTAACTATGGCTACACCTTC.

This clone has just one count. The rearrangement joins TRBV29-1 to TRBJ2-7, with a tentative D call TRBD1 (5 bases). Germline V lookup: CDR1 SQVTM, CDR2 ANQGSEA. The CDR3 is made up of 15 amino acids. Trimming took off 0 bases at V and 2 bases at J, with 14 bases between the two ends. In DNA, the CDR3 is TGCAGCGTTGAAGAATGGCGGACACCCACCTACGAGCAGTACTTC. It yields the protein CSVEEWRTPTYEQYF.

The genes are TRBV7-2 and TRBJ2-3; D gene uncertain. Per germline, CDR1 SGHTA and CDR2 FQGNSA. The CDR3 is made up of 13 amino acids. Deletions cut 4 bases from V and 5 bases from J, with 10 bases between. CDR3: CASSWGNRDTQYF. As DNA, the CDR3 is TGTGCCAGCAGCTGGGGAAACAGAGATACGCAGTATTTT.

This chain uses TRBV6-1 with TRBJ2-1; D uncertain. The germline gives CDR1 MNHNS, CDR2 SASEGT. V was clipped by 1 base and J by 0 bases, with 7 bases between them. The CDR3 totals 15 residues. The CDR3 DNA is TGTGCCAGCAGTGAAGTCGCGAGCTCCTACAATGAGCAGTTCTTC. As protein: CASSEVASSYNEQFF.

The CDR3 region is CASSYFGLPINEQFF. The CDR3 DNA sequence: TGTGCCAGCAGTTACTTTGGACTACCGATCAATGAGCAGTTCTTC. J is TRBJ2-1 and V is TRBV6-5, with D possibly TRBD2 on 6 matching bases. This CDR3 spans 15 amino acids. The germline CDR1 and CDR2 sequences are MNHEY and SVGAGI. V lost 1 base and J 6 bases, leaving 13 bases between the germline ends.

The CDR3 DNA follows: TGCGCCAGCAGCGGAGCGGGAGCTAACTATGGCTACACCTTC. Its translation: CASSGAGANYGYTF. The chain has TRBV4-1 and TRBJ1-2; D gene unclear. Per germline, CDR1 MGHRA and CDR2 YSYEKL. Trimming removed 5 bases from V and 0 bases from J, with 10 bases in between. This CDR3 spans 14 amino acids.

Notes on this clone: The sample has other DNA sequences that encode this CDR3 too. J is TRBJ1-4 and V is TRBV28; 11 bases are shared with TRBD1. With V trimmed by 5 bases and J by 8 bases, 7 bases remained unmatched. The CDR3 covers 15 residues. Germline CDR1 and CDR2: MDHEN and SYDVKM. The CDR3, as DNA: TGTGCCAGCAGTCTTACGGGACAGGGGGACGAAAAACTGTTTTTT. This codes for CASSLTGQGDEKLFF.

Details on this clone: Additional DNA sequences in this sample encode the identical CDR3. This chain links TRBV5-1 with TRBJ1-1; D is unclear. The V gene lost 0 bases and the J gene lost 4 bases, with 10 bases spanning the gap. The CDR3 length is 14 residues. The germline V gene encodes CDR1 SGHRS and CDR2 YFSETQ. CDR3 residues: CASSLDGVGTEAFF. CDR3 DNA: TGCGCCAGCAGCTTGGATGGGGTGGGCACTGAAGCTTTCTTT.

The chain has TRBV7-3 and TRBJ2-1; no firm D call. Trimming pared 4 bases from V and 8 bases from J, leaving 18 bases between. Looked up from germline, CDR1 is SGHTA and CDR2 is FQGTGA. This CDR3 contains 15 residues. The CDR3 region is CASSSLGLIGDEQFF. The CDR3 coding sequence is TGTGCCAGCAGCTCGTTAGGGTTGATCGGAGATGAGCAGTTCTTC.